This TCR beta chain is drawn from a study of shared clonotypes between healthy human individuals. V dropped 3 bases and J dropped 7 bases, with 11 bases sitting between them. This CDR3 region has 14 residues. CDR1 and CDR2 (germline): SGHNT, YYREEE (reference sequence). Method: immunoSEQ multiplex PCR; TCRdb's copy keeps in-frame clones and lacks some. Of millions of clones detected, roughly 96% appear once; the ten largest clones hold about 0.13%. The chain is built from TRBV5-4 and TRBJ1-6; D is possibly TRBD1 (6 bases). The sequenced sample consisted of naive CD4+ T cells sorted from blood. Subset denoted: CD45RA+ positively selected. The sequence derives from a man between 18 and 35 years old in good health. The CDR3 sequence is CASSSQGRNSPLHF. For the CDR3, the DNA is TGTGCCAGCAGCTCTCAGGGGCGGAATTCACCCCTCCACTTT.